What follows describes a single T cell receptor beta chain. Its antigen is currently unknown. This sample stems from a study of cytomegalovirus exposure and HLA in healthy donors. Overall study findings and caveats: Later, TCR association rates were found to vary by HLA locus, highest for DRB1 and lowest for HLA-C.

The PCR made use of 60 Vbeta and 13 Jbeta primers. Clones were read by immunoSEQ multiplex PCR, and TCRdb kept only the in-frame ones, dropping some. The sample lists over 100,000 clones, approximately 80% occurring once. The CDR3 contains 15 residues. The ends were cut back, 6 bases at V and 5 bases at J, with 17 bases in the middle. Germline V gene sequence: CDR1 LNHDA, CDR2 SQIVND (reference sequence). The V gene is TRBV19, the J gene TRBJ1-5; D is possibly TRBD1 (5 bases). Specimen: PBMCs. The receptor comes from a male donor in good health and CMV-seropositive. CDR3 DNA: TGTGCCAGTAGGCTGGGCTACAGGCCCGATCAGCCCCAGCATTTT. Its protein product is CASRLGYRPDQPQHF.